The rows below give T cell receptor beta chains drawn from one sample of a study of blood T cell repertoires in COVID-19. Sequenced by immunoSEQ multiplex PCR; TCRdb stores in-frame clones only, minus some. The profile shows roughly 260,000 clones, about 93% of them singletons. Source material: PBMCs or T cells enriched from blood (not recorded which). These TCRs come from a woman in her late teens or twenties who had recovered from COVID-19. The CDR3 runs from the conserved cysteine through the conserved F or W. D genes are given only for firm matches. Only part of the rows carry a size: once, few, many, or a class if the clone is expanded.

d_gene | abundance | j_gene | v_gene | len | CDR3aa | CDR3nt
NA | NA | TRBJ1-4 | TRBV25-1 | 15 | CASSEFGGINEKLFF | TGTGCCAGCAGTGAATTCGGGGGGATCAATGAAAAACTGTTTTTT
TRBD2 | NA | TRBJ2-7 | TRBV14 | 14 | CASSFWGGTNEQYF | TGTGCCAGCAGCTTTTGGGGGGGGACGAACGAGCAGTACTTC
TRBD1 | NA | TRBJ2-4 | TRBV6-6 | 17 | CASSHIRSTGGKNIQYF | TGTGCCAGCAGTCACATCCGCTCGACAGGGGGCAAAAACATTCAGTACTTC
TRBD1 | NA | TRBJ2-7 | TRBV6-5 | 15 | CASSWDREASYEQYF | TGTGCCAGCAGCTGGGACAGGGAAGCCTCCTACGAGCAGTACTTC
TRBD1 | few | TRBJ1-5 | TRBV13 | 15 | CASSRRDRGDWPQHF | TGTGCCAGCAGCCGACGGGACAGGGGAGATTGGCCCCAGCATTTT
NA | NA | TRBJ2-5 | TRBV5-1 | 16 | CATSLGASGYQETQYF | TGCGCCACCTCATTGGGGGCTAGCGGATATCAAGAGACCCAGTACTTC
TRBD2 | NA | TRBJ2-7 | TRBV9 | 16 | CASSYGLAGGTYEQYF | TGTGCCAGCAGCTACGGACTAGCGGGAGGGACCTACGAGCAGTACTTC
NA | NA | TRBJ2-3 | TRBV2 | 12 | CASSTSGGTQYF | TGTGCCAGCAGTACGAGCGGCGGTACGCAGTATTTT
NA | once | TRBJ1-1 | TRBV6-2/TRBV6-3 | 13 | CASSRTGSTEAFF | TGTGCCAGCAGCAGGACCGGGAGCACTGAAGCTTTCTTT
NA | NA | TRBJ1-2 | TRBV2 | 11 | CASSDLQKDTF | TGTGCCAGCAGTGACCTACAGAAGGACACCTTC
NA | NA | TRBJ2-1 | TRBV13 | 15 | CASSLAGESYNEQFF | TGTGCCAGCAGCTTAGCCGGAGAAAGCTACAATGAGCAGTTCTTC
NA | NA | TRBJ1-4 | TRBV10-3 | 14 | CAISEAGQNEKLFF | TGTGCCATCAGTGAGGCAGGGCAAAATGAAAAACTGTTTTTT
NA | NA | TRBJ1-1 | TRBV13 | 14 | CASSTRTVGTEAFF | TGTGCCAGCAGCACCAGGACAGTGGGCACTGAAGCTTTCTTT
NA | NA | TRBJ1-4 | TRBV24-1 | 16 | CATSVKKGATNEKLFF | TGTGCCACCAGTGTTAAAAAGGGAGCAACTAATGAAAAACTGTTTTTT
NA | NA | TRBJ1-5 | TRBV28 | 15 | CASSTRGRGNQPQHF | TGTGCCAGCAGTACCAGGGGAAGGGGCAATCAGCCCCAGCATTTT
NA | NA | TRBJ1-1 | TRBV10-3 | 14 | CATLDSEANTEAFF | TGTGCCACCCTGGACAGTGAGGCGAACACTGAAGCTTTCTTT
TRBD1 | NA | TRBJ1-6 | TRBV28 | 16 | CASSSAQGIGNSPLHF | TGTGCCAGCAGTTCCGCACAGGGGATTGGTAATTCACCCCTCCACTTT
NA | NA | TRBJ2-6 | TRBV2 | 16 | CASSDGGTVGANVLTF | TGTGCCAGCAGTGACGGAGGAACGGTTGGGGCCAACGTCCTGACTTTC
NA | NA | TRBJ1-5 | TRBV19 | 14 | CASNSRGGNQPQHF | TGTGCCAGTAACTCCAGGGGAGGCAATCAGCCCCAGCATTTT
NA | NA | TRBJ1-4 | TRBV4-2 | 18 | CASSQDFPWLGSFEKLFF | TGTGCCAGCAGCCAAGATTTCCCTTGGCTAGGGAGTTTTGAAAAACTGTTTTTT
NA | NA | TRBJ1-5 | TRBV4-3 | 15 | CASSQDAGTNQPQHF | TGCGCCAGCAGCCAAGACGCGGGAACCAATCAGCCCCAGCATTTT
TRBD1 | NA | TRBJ1-2 | TRBV11-3 | 20 | CASSSMGSLGQGSPNYGYTF | TGTGCCAGCAGCTCCATGGGCTCGTTGGGACAGGGTAGTCCTAACTATGGCTACACCTTC
TRBD2 | NA | TRBJ2-1 | TRBV11-3 | 17 | CASSPSLAGGPENEQFF | TGTGCCAGCAGCCCCTCGTTAGCGGGGGGGCCTGAAAATGAGCAGTTCTTC
TRBD1 | NA | TRBJ2-6 | TRBV29-1 | 18 | CSVVMDRGALAGANVLTF | TGCAGCGTTGTGATGGACAGGGGGGCTTTAGCTGGGGCCAACGTCCTGACTTTC
NA | NA | TRBJ1-1 | TRBV28 | 14 | CASSRYRENTEAFF | TGTGCCAGCAGTCGATACAGGGAGAACACTGAAGCTTTCTTT
NA | NA | TRBJ1-5 | TRBV5-6 | 15 | CASSSTEIGNQPQHF | TGTGCCAGCAGCTCAACGGAAATCGGGAATCAGCCCCAGCATTTT
TRBD1 | NA | TRBJ1-4 | TRBV19 | 15 | CASSTRQGGTEKLFF | TGTGCCAGTAGTACTAGACAGGGGGGAACTGAAAAACTGTTTTTT
TRBD2 | NA | TRBJ2-1 | TRBV10-3 | 15 | CAISERLAGYNEQFF | TGTGCCATCAGTGAGCGACTAGCGGGCTACAATGAGCAGTTCTTC
NA | few | TRBJ1-2 | TRBV5-6 | 12 | CASSLDQFGYTF | TGTGCCAGCAGCTTGGATCAGTTTGGCTACACCTTC
TRBD1 | NA | TRBJ1-5 | TRBV19 | 13 | CASSRTGGQPQHF | TGTGCCAGTAGCAGGACAGGGGGGCAGCCCCAGCATTTT
TRBD1 | once | TRBJ1-2 | TRBV7-2 | 15 | CASSRMGQANYGYTF | TGTGCCAGCAGCCGGATGGGACAGGCTAACTATGGCTACACCTTC
TRBD2 | NA | TRBJ2-1 | TRBV7-3 | 17 | CASSPGLAGGSYNEQFF | TGTGCCAGCAGCCCGGGACTAGCGGGAGGTTCCTACAATGAGCAGTTCTTC
NA | NA | TRBJ2-3 | TRBV7-3 | 17 | CASSLRPFGSGTDTQYF | TGTGCCAGCAGCTTACGGCCTTTTGGATCGGGGACAGATACGCAGTATTTT
TRBD1 | NA | TRBJ1-2 | TRBV9 | 15 | CASSVMTGSEYGYTF | TGTGCCAGCAGCGTTATGACAGGGTCGGAATATGGCTACACCTTC
TRBD1 | NA | TRBJ2-7 | TRBV11-1 | 15 | CASSLATGGNYEQYF | TGTGCCAGCAGCTTGGCGACAGGGGGCAATTACGAGCAGTACTTC
NA | NA | TRBJ1-2 | TRBV24-1 | 12 | CATSDFEGRWTF | TGTGCCACCAGTGATTTTGAGGGCCGGTGGACCTTC
TRBD1 | NA | TRBJ1-2 | TRBV11-2 | 15 | CASSFWGTANYGYTF | TGTGCCAGCAGCTTCTGGGGGACAGCTAACTATGGCTACACCTTC
TRBD2 | few | TRBJ2-7 | TRBV11-2 | 15 | CASSPSQAGAYEQYF | TGTGCCAGCAGCCCGTCGCAAGCGGGAGCCTACGAGCAGTACTTC
TRBD1 | NA | TRBJ2-2 | TRBV18 | 15 | CASSLIGQGAGELFF | TGTGCCAGCTCACTCATCGGACAGGGGGCCGGGGAGCTGTTTTTT
NA | NA | TRBJ2-7 | TRBV19 | 12 | CATYSERYEQYF | TGTGCCACATATTCGGAGAGATACGAGCAGTACTTC
TRBD2 | NA | TRBJ2-1 | TRBV19 | 17 | CASSPSGRALVVNEQFF | TGTGCCAGCTCCCCTAGCGGGAGGGCCCTAGTGGTTAATGAGCAGTTCTTC
NA | NA | TRBJ1-1 | TRBV11-3 | 14 | CASSLQVKNTEAFF | TGTGCCAGCAGCTTACAGGTCAAGAACACTGAAGCTTTCTTT
NA | NA | TRBJ2-1 | TRBV11-2 | 13 | CASTGSSYNEQFF | TGTGCCAGCACTGGGAGCTCCTACAATGAGCAGTTCTTC
TRBD1 | NA | TRBJ1-4 | TRBV5-5 | 18 | CASSFPDRVAQTNEKLFF | TGTGCCAGCAGCTTCCCGGACAGGGTGGCTCAGACTAATGAAAAACTGTTTTTT
NA | NA | TRBJ2-7 | TRBV10-3 | 15 | CAISAEVGSSYEQYF | TGTGCCATCAGTGCCGAAGTGGGGAGCTCCTACGAGCAGTACTTC
NA | NA | TRBJ2-2 | TRBV19 | 17 | CASNMGQSKVNTGELFF | TGTGCCAGTAACATGGGACAATCAAAAGTTAACACCGGGGAGCTGTTTTTT
TRBD2 | NA | TRBJ2-3 | TRBV9 | 16 | CASSVDGGGRTDTQYF | TGTGCCAGCAGCGTAGACGGGGGGGGCCGGACAGATACGCAGTATTTT
NA | once | TRBJ1-1 | TRBV11-2 | 13 | CASAARGNTEAFF | TGTGCCAGCGCCGCCCGGGGTAACACTGAAGCTTTCTTT
NA | NA | TRBJ1-5 | TRBV7-6 | 13 | CASSLNKFQPQHF | TGTGCCAGCAGCTTAAACAAGTTTCAGCCCCAGCATTTT
TRBD2 | NA | TRBJ2-3 | TRBV9 | 15 | CASGERGASTDTQYF | TGTGCCAGCGGGGAGCGGGGGGCTAGCACAGATACGCAGTATTTT
NA | NA | TRBJ1-1 | TRBV5-1 | 15 | CASSLRGSSNTEAFF | TGCGCCAGCAGCTTGAGGGGCAGCTCGAACACTGAAGCTTTCTTT
NA | few | TRBJ2-1 | TRBV7-2 | 14 | CASSLTVSYNEQFF | TGTGCCAGCAGCTTGACTGTCTCCTACAATGAGCAGTTCTTC
NA | NA | TRBJ2-2 | TRBV7-3 | 13 | CASSPGGLGELFF | TGTGCCAGCAGCCCTGGAGGTCTCGGGGAGCTGTTTTTT
NA | NA | TRBJ2-7 | TRBV7-9 | 15 | CASSSDGSRVHEQYF | TGTGCCAGCAGCTCGGACGGCTCGAGGGTCCACGAGCAGTACTTC
NA | NA | TRBJ1-1 | TRBV11-3 | 14 | CASSLVASNTEAFF | TGTGCCAGCAGCTTAGTCGCGAGCAACACTGAAGCTTTCTTT
NA | once | TRBJ1-2 | TRBV13 | 15 | CASSLLPTDYYGYTF | TGTGCCAGCAGCTTACTACCGACAGATTACTATGGCTACACCTTC
NA | NA | TRBJ1-2 | TRBV10-3 | 15 | CAISERGGLGYGYTF | TGTGCCATCAGTGAGCGGGGAGGGTTGGGATATGGCTACACCTTC
NA | NA | TRBJ1-1 | TRBV18 | 17 | CASSPIRSTGSDTEAFF | TGTGCCAGCTCACCAATTCGATCCACAGGGTCGGACACTGAAGCTTTCTTT
NA | NA | TRBJ1-2 | TRBV6-2/TRBV6-3 | 14 | CASSYRGTNYGYTF | TGTGCCAGCAGTTACAGGGGGACTAACTATGGCTACACCTTC